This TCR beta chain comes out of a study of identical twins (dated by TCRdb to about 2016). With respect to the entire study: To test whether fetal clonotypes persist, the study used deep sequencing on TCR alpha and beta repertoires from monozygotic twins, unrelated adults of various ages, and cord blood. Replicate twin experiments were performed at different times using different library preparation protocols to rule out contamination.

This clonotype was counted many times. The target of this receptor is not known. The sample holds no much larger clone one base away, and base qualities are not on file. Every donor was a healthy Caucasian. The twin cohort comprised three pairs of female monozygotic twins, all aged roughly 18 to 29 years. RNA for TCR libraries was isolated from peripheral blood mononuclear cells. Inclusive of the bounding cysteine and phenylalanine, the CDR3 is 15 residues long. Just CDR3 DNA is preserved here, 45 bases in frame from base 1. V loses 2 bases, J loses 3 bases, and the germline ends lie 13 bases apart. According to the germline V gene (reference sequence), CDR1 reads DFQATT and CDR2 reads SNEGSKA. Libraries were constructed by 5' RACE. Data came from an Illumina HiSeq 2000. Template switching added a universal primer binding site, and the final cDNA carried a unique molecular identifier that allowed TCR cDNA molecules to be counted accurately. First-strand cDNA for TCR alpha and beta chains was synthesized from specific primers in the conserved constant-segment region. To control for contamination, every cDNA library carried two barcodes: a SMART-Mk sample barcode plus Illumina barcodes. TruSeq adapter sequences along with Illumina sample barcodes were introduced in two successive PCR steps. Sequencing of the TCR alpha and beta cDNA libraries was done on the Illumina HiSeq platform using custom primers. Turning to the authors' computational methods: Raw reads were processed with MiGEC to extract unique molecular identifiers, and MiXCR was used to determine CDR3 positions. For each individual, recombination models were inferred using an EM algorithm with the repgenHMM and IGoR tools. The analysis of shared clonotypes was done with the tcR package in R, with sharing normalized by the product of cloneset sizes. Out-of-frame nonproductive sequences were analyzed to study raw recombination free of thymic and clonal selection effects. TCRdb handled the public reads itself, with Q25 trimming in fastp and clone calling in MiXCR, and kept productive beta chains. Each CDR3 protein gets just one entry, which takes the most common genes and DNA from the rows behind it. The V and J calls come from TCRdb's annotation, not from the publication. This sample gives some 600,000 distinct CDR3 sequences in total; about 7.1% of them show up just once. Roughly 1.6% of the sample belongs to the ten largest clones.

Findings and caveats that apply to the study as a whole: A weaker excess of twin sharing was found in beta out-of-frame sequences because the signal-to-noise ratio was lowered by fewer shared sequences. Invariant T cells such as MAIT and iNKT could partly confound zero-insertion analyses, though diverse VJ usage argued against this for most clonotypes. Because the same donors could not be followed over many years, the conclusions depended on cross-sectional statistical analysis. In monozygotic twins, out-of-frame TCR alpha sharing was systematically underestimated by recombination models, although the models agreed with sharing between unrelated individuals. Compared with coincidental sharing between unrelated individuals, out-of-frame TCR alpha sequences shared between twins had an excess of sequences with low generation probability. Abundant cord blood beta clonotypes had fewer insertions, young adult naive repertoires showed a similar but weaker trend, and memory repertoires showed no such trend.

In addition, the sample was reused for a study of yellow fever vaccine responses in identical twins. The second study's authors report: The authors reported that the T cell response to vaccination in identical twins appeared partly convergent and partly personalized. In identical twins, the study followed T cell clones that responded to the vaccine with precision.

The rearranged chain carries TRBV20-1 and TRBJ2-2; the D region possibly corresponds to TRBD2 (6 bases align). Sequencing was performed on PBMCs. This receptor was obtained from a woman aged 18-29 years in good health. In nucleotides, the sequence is TGCAGTGCTAGATCTAGCGCGACAGACACCGGGGAGCTGTTTTTT. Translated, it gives CSARSSATDTGELFF.